Listed below are T cell receptor beta chains from one sample, sequenced in a study of CD8 T cells in ankylosing spondylitis. Each CDR3 protein gets one entry after TCRdb re-called the 5' RACE reads with MiXCR. The sample has just under 350,000 distinct CDR3 sequences, roughly 14% seen once. Sequencing input: blood, either unsorted or a sorted T cell fraction (not recorded which). The receptors were sampled from a male donor with ankylosing spondylitis or in good health (not recorded which). Both conserved end residues are part of each CDR3. The D gene is left open where the match is weak. Some rows have no size entry. The others give once, few or many, or a class for an expanded clone.

j_call d_call clone_size v_call cdr3_aa cdr3_nt
TRBJ2-1 TRBD2 . TRBV19 CASSTSVAGGPRGEQFF TGTGCCAGTAGTACGTCCGTAGCGGGAGGGCCTAGGGGTGAGCAGTTCTTC
TRBJ2-3 . . TRBV3-1 CASSWSTFTSTDTQYF TGTGCCAGCAGCTGGTCGACGTTCACTAGCACAGATACGCAGTATTTT
TRBJ2-3 TRBD1 many TRBV5-1 CASSLRTGTTDTQYF TGCGCCAGCAGCTTGAGGACAGGGACGACAGATACGCAGTATTTT
TRBJ2-7 TRBD2 . TRBV5-1 CASSSLPSGRPYEQYF TGCGCCAGCAGCTCATTGCCTAGCGGGAGGCCCTACGAGCAGTACTTC
TRBJ2-3 TRBD1 few TRBV4-1 CASSQTGSDRGYTQYF TGCGCCAGCAGCCAAACGGGGTCGGACAGGGGTTATACGCAGTATTTT
TRBJ2-5 TRBD2 . TRBV7-2 CASSFSFVLAGRETQYF TGTGCCAGCAGCTTCTCCTTCGTGTTAGCGGGAAGGGAGACCCAGTACTTC
TRBJ2-2 . . TRBV6-2/TRBV6-3 CASSYSIPTGELFF TGTGCCAGCAGTTACTCGATACCCACCGGGGAGCTGTTTTTT
TRBJ1-6 . few TRBV10-3 CAISDGRGSPLHF TGTGCCATCAGTGACGGTAGGGGTTCACCCCTCCACTTT
TRBJ1-1 TRBD1 few TRBV7-9 CASSLGTGVGTEAFF TGTGCCAGCAGCTTGGGGACAGGGGTGGGCACTGAAGCTTTCTTT
TRBJ2-1 . . TRBV5-1 CASSLVSSVYNEQFF TGCGCCAGCAGTCTTGTCTCTAGCGTATACAATGAGCAGTTCTTC
TRBJ2-3 . few TRBV5-1 CASSSAISDTQYF TGCGCCAGCAGCTCTGCAATCTCAGATACGCAGTATTTT
TRBJ2-7 . . TRBV12-3/TRBV12-4 CASSLPPKGTLLYEQYF TGTGCCAGCAGTTTACCACCTAAAGGGACACTACTCTACGAGCAGTACTTC
TRBJ1-4 . many TRBV20-1 CSATGDTNEKLFF TGCAGTGCTACAGGGGATACTAATGAAAAACTGTTTTTT
TRBJ2-7 . . TRBV25-1 CASSEGRERPYEQYF TGTGCCAGCAGTGAAGGCCGGGAGAGGCCCTACGAGCAGTACTTC
TRBJ2-1 TRBD2 few TRBV5-1 CASSLSGSGNEQFF TGCGCCAGCAGCCTTAGCGGGAGCGGGAATGAGCAGTTCTTC
TRBJ2-7 TRBD1 . TRBV5-1 CASSSTGTGTYEQYF TGCGCCAGCAGCTCAACCGGGACAGGGACATACGAGCAGTACTTC
TRBJ2-4 TRBD1 few TRBV3-1 CASSPGAGGLAKNIQYF TGTGCCAGCAGCCCAGGAGCAGGGGGCCTAGCCAAAAACATTCAGTACTTC
TRBJ2-3 TRBD2 many TRBV4-1 CASSQTLAGDSDTQYF TGCGCCAGCAGCCAAACTCTAGCGGGGGACTCAGATACGCAGTATTTT
TRBJ2-2 . . TRBV12-3/TRBV12-4 CASPQGQRFSNTGELFF TGTGCCAGCCCGCAAGGACAGCGTTTTTCGAACACCGGGGAGCTGTTTTTT
TRBJ1-4 . . TRBV16 CASSPRSLAGEKLFF TGTGCCAGCAGCCCGCGGTCGCTAGCAGGGGAAAAACTGTTTTTT
TRBJ2-3 . few TRBV20-1 CSARDRLIGTDTQYF TGCAGTGCTAGAGACCGCTTAATAGGGACAGATACGCAGTATTTT
TRBJ2-5 . few TRBV5-5 CASRGDGQETQYF TGTGCCAGCAGGGGGGACGGACAAGAGACCCAGTACTTC
TRBJ2-1 . . TRBV7-2 CASSLVRAGSEQFF TGTGCCAGCAGCTTAGTTCGGGCAGGGAGTGAGCAGTTCTTC
TRBJ2-2 TRBD1 few TRBV7-9 CASSDRDRSTGELFF TGTGCCAGCAGCGACCGGGACAGGTCCACCGGGGAGCTGTTTTTT
TRBJ2-3 . . TRBV5-1 CASSPGARGRTDTQYF TGCGCCAGCAGCCCTGGAGCGCGGGGACGCACAGATACGCAGTATTTT
TRBJ1-1 . many TRBV3-1 CASSPAGANTEAFF TGTGCCAGCAGCCCCGCAGGGGCGAACACTGAAGCTTTCTTT
TRBJ2-7 . . TRBV7-2 CASSPRPSSYEQYF TGTGCCAGCAGCCCCCGACCCTCCTCCTACGAGCAGTACTTC
TRBJ1-2 . many TRBV4-2 CASSQDIGQYFYGYTF TGTGCCAGCAGCCAAGACATCGGGCAGTACTTCTATGGCTACACCTTC
TRBJ2-7 TRBD2 few TRBV20-1 CSALVAGSYEQYF TGCAGTGCTCTAGTAGCGGGAAGCTACGAGCAGTACTTC
TRBJ1-1 TRBD1 few TRBV6-1 CASRGTAWAPEAFF TGTGCCAGCAGGGGGACAGCCTGGGCTCCTGAAGCTTTCTTT
TRBJ1-4 . . TRBV7-2 CASSFHVTNEKLFF TGTGCCAGCAGCTTTCACGTAACTAATGAAAAACTGTTTTTT
TRBJ2-3 . . TRBV2 CASTGVGGTQYF TGTGCCAGCACAGGGGTAGGCGGGACGCAGTATTTT
TRBJ2-5 . . TRBV27 CASSSPGAKETQYF TGTGCCAGCAGTTCCCCGGGAGCTAAAGAGACCCAGTACTTC
TRBJ1-5 TRBD1 few TRBV12-3/TRBV12-4 CASSPTGGTQPQHF TGTGCCAGCAGTCCTACAGGGGGAACTCAGCCCCAGCATTTT
TRBJ2-2 TRBD2 many TRBV29-1 CSGTRTSGGAGTGELFF TGCAGCGGGACCAGGACTAGCGGGGGGGCCGGAACCGGGGAGCTGTTTTTT
TRBJ2-5 . few TRBV12-3/TRBV12-4 CASTMTGRRETQYF TGTGCCAGCACCATGACAGGGAGGAGGGAGACCCAGTACTTC
TRBJ2-7 TRBD2 . TRBV5-1 CASSPGGLAGGQNEQYF TGCGCCAGCAGCCCTGGGGGACTAGCGGGGGGGCAAAACGAGCAGTACTTC
TRBJ2-1 . . TRBV9 CATSASYNEQFF TGTGCCACCTCCGCCTCCTACAATGAGCAGTTCTTC
TRBJ1-5 TRBD1 . TRBV10-3 CAISHGTESNQPQHF TGTGCCATCAGCCACGGGACAGAGAGCAATCAGCCCCAGCATTTT
TRBJ2-5 TRBD2 . TRBV5-1 CASSLDVAGGQETQYF TGCGCCAGCAGCTTGGACGTAGCGGGGGGGCAAGAGACCCAGTACTTC
TRBJ2-1 . . TRBV5-1 CASSLGRVNEQFF TGCGCCAGCAGCTTAGGCAGGGTCAATGAGCAGTTCTTC
TRBJ2-1 . few TRBV6-2/TRBV6-3 CASLSFAQGRGGGEQFF TGTGCCAGCCTCTCATTCGCCCAGGGGAGGGGCGGAGGGGAGCAGTTCTTC
TRBJ2-3 . . TRBV12-3/TRBV12-4 CASSSGQRADTQYF TGTGCCAGCAGTTCTGGACAGCGCGCAGATACGCAGTATTTT
TRBJ1-5 . few TRBV9 CASSPQYQNQPQHF TGTGCCAGCAGCCCACAATACCAAAATCAGCCCCAGCATTTT
TRBJ1-4 . few TRBV4-1 CASSQEGRRGNEKLFF TGCGCCAGCAGCCAAGAAGGCAGAAGGGGAAATGAAAAACTGTTTTTT
TRBJ1-5 . many TRBV29-1 CSVVWANNQPQHF TGCAGCGTCGTTTGGGCCAACAATCAGCCCCAGCATTTT
TRBJ2-3 . few TRBV7-2 CASSLGDADTQYF TGTGCCAGCAGTCTCGGGGATGCGGATACGCAGTATTTT
TRBJ2-3 TRBD2 few TRBV6-1 CASGGDFADTQYF TGTGCCAGCGGGGGGGATTTCGCAGATACGCAGTATTTT
TRBJ1-4 . . TRBV20-1 CSAPWVAAEKLFF TGCAGTGCCCCCTGGGTAGCAGCTGAAAAACTGTTTTTT
TRBJ2-3 TRBD2 . TRBV2 CASSEFSLRSGSTDTQYF TGTGCCAGCAGTGAATTCTCGCTGAGAAGCGGGAGTACAGATACGCAGTATTTT
TRBJ1-2 TRBD1 few TRBV6-1 CASSNRGIRGLHGYTF TGTGCCAGCAGCAACCGGGGGATCAGGGGGCTTCATGGCTACACCTTC
TRBJ2-3 . . TRBV5-1 CASSPGEDLWRTDTQYF TGCGCCAGCAGCCCGGGAGAAGACCTATGGCGCACAGATACGCAGTATTTT
TRBJ2-3 . few TRBV7-8 CASSLNLYTDTQYF TGTGCCAGCAGCTTAAACCTTTACACAGATACGCAGTATTTT
TRBJ2-1 . . TRBV6-5 CASIKGRGPRTGSPNEQFF TGTGCCAGCATTAAAGGGAGGGGCCCGCGGACAGGGTCCCCCAATGAGCAGTTCTTC
TRBJ2-7 . . TRBV2 CASRRGRQALEQYF TGTGCCAGCAGGAGGGGCCGGCAGGCTCTCGAGCAGTACTTC
TRBJ2-2 . many TRBV5-1 CASSLDGVGTGELFF TGCGCCAGCAGCTTGGACGGAGTTGGCACCGGGGAGCTGTTTTTT
TRBJ2-1 TRBD2 . TRBV18 CASMTSGTNEQFF TGTGCCAGCATGACTAGCGGGACCAATGAGCAGTTCTTC